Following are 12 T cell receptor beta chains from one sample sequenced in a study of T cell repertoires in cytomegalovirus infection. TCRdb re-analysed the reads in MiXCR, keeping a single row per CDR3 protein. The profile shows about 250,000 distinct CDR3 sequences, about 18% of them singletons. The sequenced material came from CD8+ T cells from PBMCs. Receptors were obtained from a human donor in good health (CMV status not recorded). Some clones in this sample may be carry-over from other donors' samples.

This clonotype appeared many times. CDR3 sequence: CASSLIYEQYF. The CDR3 nucleotides are TGTGCCAGCAGCTTAATCTACGAGCAGTACTTC. V gene TRBV11-2 combines with J gene TRBJ2-7; D uncertain. Germline V gene data show CDR1 as SGHAT and CDR2 as FQNNGV. CDR3 length: 11 residues. The V and J ends lost 2 bases and 3 bases respectively, with 2 bases between them.

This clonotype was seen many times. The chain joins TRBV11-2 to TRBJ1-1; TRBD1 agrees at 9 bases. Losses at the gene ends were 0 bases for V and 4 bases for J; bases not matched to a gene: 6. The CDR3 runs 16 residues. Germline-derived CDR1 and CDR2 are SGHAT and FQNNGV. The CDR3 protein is CASSLDSETGGTEAFF. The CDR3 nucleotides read TGTGCCAGCAGCTTAGATTCTGAGACAGGGGGCACTGAAGCTTTCTTT.

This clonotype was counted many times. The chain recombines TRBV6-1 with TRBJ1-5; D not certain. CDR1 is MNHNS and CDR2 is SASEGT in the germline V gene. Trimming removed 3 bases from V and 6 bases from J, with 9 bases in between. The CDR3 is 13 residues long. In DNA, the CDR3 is TGTGCCAGCAGTGACTGGACGGGTCAGCCCCAGCATTTT. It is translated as CASSDWTGQPQHF.

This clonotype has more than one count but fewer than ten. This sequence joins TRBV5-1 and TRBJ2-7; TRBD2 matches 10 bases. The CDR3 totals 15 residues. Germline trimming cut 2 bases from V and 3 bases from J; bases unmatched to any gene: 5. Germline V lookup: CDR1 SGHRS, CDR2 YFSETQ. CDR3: CASSFSGGTLYEQYF. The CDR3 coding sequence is TGCGCCAGCAGCTTTAGCGGGGGGACTCTCTACGAGCAGTACTTC. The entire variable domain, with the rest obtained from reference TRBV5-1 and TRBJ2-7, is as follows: KAGVTQTPRYLIKTRGQQVTLSCSPISGHRSVSWYQQTPGQGLQFLFEYFSETQRNKGNFPGRFSGRQFSNSRSEMNVSTLELGDSALYLCASSFSGGTLYEQYFGPGTRLTVT.

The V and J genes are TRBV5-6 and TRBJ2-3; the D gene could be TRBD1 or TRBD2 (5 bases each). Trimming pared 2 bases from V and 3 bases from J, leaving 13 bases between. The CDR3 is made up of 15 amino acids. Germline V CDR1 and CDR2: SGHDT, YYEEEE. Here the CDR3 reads CASSLGTWKTDTQYF. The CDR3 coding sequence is TGTGCCAGCAGCTTAGGGACGTGGAAGACAGATACGCAGTATTTT.

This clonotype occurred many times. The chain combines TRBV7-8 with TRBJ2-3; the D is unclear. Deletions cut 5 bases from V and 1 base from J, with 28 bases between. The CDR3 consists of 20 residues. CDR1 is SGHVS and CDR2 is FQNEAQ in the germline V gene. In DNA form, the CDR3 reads TGTGCCAGCAGCCCCATATCCCCTCCGAGGCGACGGGTCGGCACAGATACGCAGTATTTT. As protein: CASSPISPPRRRVGTDTQYF.

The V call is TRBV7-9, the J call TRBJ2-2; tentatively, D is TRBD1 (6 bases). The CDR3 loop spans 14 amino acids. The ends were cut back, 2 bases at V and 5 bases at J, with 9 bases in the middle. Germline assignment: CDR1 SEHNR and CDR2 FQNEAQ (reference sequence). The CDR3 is CASSLIQGTGELFF. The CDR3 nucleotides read TGTGCCAGCAGCTTAATCCAGGGGACCGGGGAGCTGTTTTTT.

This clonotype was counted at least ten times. This CDR3 is CSVEIQGGNTEAFF. The CDR3, as DNA: TGCAGCGTTGAAATACAGGGGGGGAACACTGAAGCTTTCTTT. This rearrangement joins TRBV29-1 to TRBJ1-1, with 8 bases matching TRBD1. Trimming took 2 bases from V and 1 from J; bases not matched to a gene: 3. From germline, CDR1 is SQVTM and CDR2 ANQGSEA. The CDR3 totals 14 residues. The full variable domain, with the rest looked up from reference TRBV29-1 and TRBJ1-1, is SAVISQKPSRDICQRGTSLTIQCQVDSQVTMMFWYRQQPGQSLTLIATANQGSEATYESGFVIDKFPISRPNLTFSTLTVSNMSPEDSSIYLCSVEIQGGNTEAFFGQGTRLTVV.

The chain's CDR3 is CSVERTMNTEAFF. Written as DNA, the CDR3 is TGCAGCGTTGAAAGGACAATGAACACTGAAGCTTTCTTT. The chain combines TRBV29-1 with TRBJ1-1; D perhaps matches TRBD1 (5 bases). The V gene lost 2 bases and the J gene lost 0 bases, with 7 bases spanning the gap. The CDR3 loop spans 13 amino acids. Germline values: CDR1 SQVTM, CDR2 ANQGSEA.

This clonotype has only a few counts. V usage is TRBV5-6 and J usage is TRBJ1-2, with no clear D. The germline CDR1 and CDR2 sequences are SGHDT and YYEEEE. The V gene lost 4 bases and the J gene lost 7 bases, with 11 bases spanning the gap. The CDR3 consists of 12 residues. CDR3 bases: TGTGCCAGCAGCCTGTCCAGGAGTGGCTACACCTTC. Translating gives CASSLSRSGYTF. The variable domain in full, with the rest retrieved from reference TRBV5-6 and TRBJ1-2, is DAGVTQSPTHLIKTRGQQVTLRCSPKSGHDTVSWYQQALGQGPQFIFQYYEEEERQRGNFPDRFSGHQFPNYSSELNVNALLLGDSALYLCASSLSRSGYTFGSGTRLTVV.

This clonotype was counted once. In DNA form, the CDR3 reads TGTGCCAGCGAAAGGGCTAGCGGGGCGCAACAGACCCAGTACTTC. Its protein product is CASERASGAQQTQYF. The chain combines TRBV6-8 with TRBJ2-5; 9 bases map to TRBD2. The V segment lost 8 bases and the J segment 6 bases; nucleotides outside the gene matches: 13. CDR1 is MNHGY and CDR2 is SAAAGT in the germline V gene. This CDR3 spans 15 amino acids.

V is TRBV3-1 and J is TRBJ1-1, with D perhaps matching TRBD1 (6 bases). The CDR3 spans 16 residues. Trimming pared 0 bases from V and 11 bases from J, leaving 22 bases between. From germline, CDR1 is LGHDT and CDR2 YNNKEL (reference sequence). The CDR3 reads CASSQEGGNIPNEAFF. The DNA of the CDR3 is TGTGCCAGCAGCCAAGAGGGGGGCAACATACCAAATGAGGCTTTCTTT.